The 19 T cell receptor beta chains reported below all come from one sample, sequenced in a study of cytomegalovirus exposure and HLA in healthy donors. Vbeta (60) and Jbeta (13) primers were used in the PCR. The method was immunoSEQ multiplex PCR; TCRdb's version includes in-frame clones alone and lacks a portion of them. The repertoire holds around 130,000 clones, with 60% to 80% as singletons. The sample comprised PBMCs. These receptors originate from a woman aged 55-75 years in good health and CMV-seropositive.

This chain uses TRBV6-5 with TRBJ1-2; 8 positions match TRBD1. CDR1 is MNHEY and CDR2 is SVGAGI in the germline V gene. The CDR3 totals 14 residues. Unmatched junction bases numbered 6, after V lost 7 bases and J lost 2 bases. The CDR3 loop is CASTTDRANYGYTF. The CDR3 DNA reads as TGTGCCAGCACCACGGACAGGGCAAACTATGGCTACACCTTC.

The CDR3 spells CASSYSIGGGSAEAFF. The DNA for the CDR3 is TGTGCCAGCAGTTATTCGATCGGGGGAGGATCTGCTGAAGCTTTCTTT. The chain combines TRBV6-9 with TRBJ1-1, with D perhaps TRBD1 (5 bases). The CDR3 sequence is 16 residues long. Germline V gene data show CDR1 as MNHGY and CDR2 as SVAAGI. With 0 bases removed from V and 6 bases from J, the gap between germline ends came to 17 bases.

This clone was seen only once. V is TRBV7-8 and J is TRBJ2-7; D perhaps matches TRBD2 (5 bases). Germline CDR1 is SGHVS and CDR2 is FQNEAQ. V was shortened by 1 base and J by 0 bases, with 10 bases between the two germline ends. The CDR3 extends over 15 amino acids. CDR3 coding DNA: TGTGCCAGCAGCTTAGACAGCGGCCGCTCCTACGAGCAGTACTTC. It encodes CASSLDSGRSYEQYF.

J is TRBJ2-3 and V is TRBV7-9, with 11 positions matching TRBD2. V shed 1 base and J 0 bases; nucleotides not matched to a gene: 9. The CDR3 is made up of 19 amino acids. The V gene's germline CDR1 is SEHNR and CDR2 FQNEAQ (reference sequence). In DNA, the CDR3 is TGTGCCAGCAGCTTAGTCCTAGCGGGGGGCTCCTATAGCACAGATACGCAGTATTTT. Translation gives CASSLVLAGGSYSTDTQYF.

The gene calls are TRBV6-5 and TRBJ2-7; 7 positions match TRBD1. CDR3 length: 15 amino acids. V dropped 2 bases and J dropped 2; count of bases not matched to a gene: 6. From germline, CDR1 is MNHEY and CDR2 SVGAGI. The CDR3 DNA sequence: TGTGCCAGCAGTTACGCTGGGGACAGACCCTACGAGCAGTACTTC. Protein: CASSYAGDRPYEQYF.

This chain uses TRBV19 with TRBJ1-5, with D maybe TRBD1 (6 bases). CDR1 and CDR2 from the germline V gene are LNHDA and SQIVND (reference sequence). The ends were cut back, 5 bases at V and 6 bases at J, with 14 bases in the middle. The CDR3 extends over 14 amino acids. CDR3 protein: CASSVTGSSQPQHF. The CDR3 nucleotides are TGTGCCAGTAGTGTTACAGGGAGTAGTCAGCCCCAGCATTTT.

This clone was seen just once. This rearrangement joins TRBV29-1 to TRBJ1-4; maybe TRBD1 (5 bases). CDR3 size: 15 residues. Germline CDR1 is SQVTM and CDR2 is ANQGSEA. Trimming stripped 7 bases from V and 3 bases from J, with 18 bases between. CDR3 nucleotide sequence: TGCAGCGCCAACCGGGCGCAGGGTTCTAATGAAAAACTGTTTTTT. Its protein product is CSANRAQGSNEKLFF.

The DNA of the CDR3 is TGTGCCAGCATCAGACAGGGGCGGTCACCCCTCCACTTT. Amino acids: CASIRQGRSPLHF. The chain combines TRBV28 with TRBJ1-6, with TRBD1 identical over 8 bases. Germline V gene lookup returns CDR1 MDHEN and CDR2 SYDVKM. The CDR3 runs 13 residues. V shed 7 bases and J 10 bases; nucleotides not matched to a gene: 6. The full variable domain, in which reference TRBV28 and TRBJ1-6 provide the parts outside the CDR3, is DVKVTQSSRYLVKRTGEKVFLECVQDMDHENMFWYRQDPGLGLRLIYFSYDVKMKEKGDIPEGYSVSREKKERFSLILESASTNQTSMYLCASIRQGRSPLHFGNGTRLTVT.

The count of this clone is one. The chain links TRBV13 to TRBJ2-5, with TRBD2 matching 7 bases. The CDR3 runs to 14 residues. The trim removed 4 bases at V and 1 base at J, leaving 3 bases unmatched. CDR1 is PRHDT and CDR2 is FYEKMQ in the germline V gene (reference sequence). Here the CDR3 reads CASSSRLAQETQYF. The CDR3 nucleotides read TGTGCCAGCAGCTCACGACTAGCCCAAGAGACCCAGTACTTC.

The chain couples TRBV7-3 to TRBJ1-1; possible D gene TRBD1, 6 bases. V gave up 4 bases and J gave up 0 bases, with 12 bases separating them. Germline-derived CDR1 and CDR2 are SGHTA and FQGTGA. The CDR3 totals 15 residues. As DNA, the CDR3 is TGTGCCAGCAGCTCTACGGGACAACTGAACACTGAAGCTTTCTTT. Translated, it gives CASSSTGQLNTEAFF. Full variable domain (missing parts from reference TRBV7-3 and TRBJ1-1): GAGVSQTPSNKVTEKGKYVELRCDPISGHTALYWYRQSLGQGPEFLIYFQGTGAADDSGLPNDRFFAVRPEGSVSTLKIQRTERGDSAVYLCASSSTGQLNTEAFFGQGTRLTVV.

This chain uses TRBV5-1 with TRBJ1-5; possibly TRBD1 for D (6 bases). V was clipped by 0 bases and J by 3 bases, with 10 bases between them. Germline CDR1 and CDR2: SGHRS and YFSETQ. The CDR3 is 15 amino acids. The CDR3 sequence: CASSLAGHNNQPQHF. In DNA, the CDR3 is TGCGCCAGCAGCTTGGCGGGACATAACAATCAGCCCCAGCATTTT. Combining the CDR3 with reference TRBV5-1 and TRBJ1-5 gives the whole variable domain KAGVTQTPRYLIKTRGQQVTLSCSPISGHRSVSWYQQTPGQGLQFLFEYFSETQRNKGNFPGRFSGRQFSNSRSEMNVSTLELGDSALYLCASSLAGHNNQPQHFGDGTRLSIL.

The table lists this clone with a count of one. The rearrangement joins TRBV20-1 to TRBJ1-1; possibly TRBD1 for D (6 bases). Germline V gene data show CDR1 as DFQATT and CDR2 as SNEGSKA (reference sequence). Between the trimmed V and J ends, which lost 5 bases and 6 bases, there was a span of 10 bases. The CDR3 runs to 11 residues. CDR3 amino acids: CSAWTAAEAFF. CDR3 coding DNA: TGCAGTGCTTGGACAGCGGCTGAAGCTTTCTTT.

This clone was detected only a few times. The chain has TRBV4-1 and TRBJ1-3; D uncertain. The CDR3 contains 17 residues. Trimming cost V 4 bases and J 0 bases, with 16 bases left between them. Per germline, CDR1 MGHRA and CDR2 YSYEKL. The CDR3 coding sequence is TGCGCCAGCAGCCGGAATAATCAGAGACACTCTGGAAACACCATATATTTT. Translating it yields CASSRNNQRHSGNTIYF.

V gene TRBV11-2 combines with J gene TRBJ1-2; D is unresolved. This CDR3 spans 13 amino acids. From germline, CDR1 is SGHAT and CDR2 FQNNGV. Trimming took off 1 base at V and 5 bases at J, with 8 bases between the two ends. The CDR3 coding sequence is TGTGCCAGCAGCTTAGGGGAGACTTATGGCTACACCTTC. It translates to CASSLGETYGYTF.

This clone has only one observation. The chain uses TRBV5-1 and TRBJ1-6, with TRBD1 matching over 9 bases. Germline V gene data show CDR1 as SGHRS and CDR2 as YFSETQ. The length of the CDR3 is 15 residues. The J segment lost 14 bases and the V segment lost 6 bases, leaving 15 bases of the junction unmatched. The CDR3 DNA follows: TGCGCCAGCACCCTGGGGGGACAGGGAATAAACACCCTCCACTTT. It translates to CASTLGGQGINTLHF.

This clone has a handful of counts. The sample carries other DNA sequences with the same CDR3. J is TRBJ1-1 and V is TRBV11-2, with D perhaps matching TRBD1 (6 bases). CDR3 size: 13 residues. Trimming took off 5 bases at V and 1 base at J, with 8 bases between the two ends. Germline CDR1 SGHAT, CDR2 FQNNGV. The CDR3 DNA sequence: TGTGCCAGCAGCCAACAGGGGAACACTGAAGCTTTCTTT. This encodes CASSQQGNTEAFF.

The CDR3: CAIRGDKQGASTEAFF. The CDR3 bases are TGTGCCATCAGGGGGGACAAACAGGGGGCGAGTACTGAAGCTTTCTTT. The chain has TRBV10-3 and TRBJ1-1; TRBD1 agrees at 9 bases. Trimming removed 6 bases from V and 5 bases from J; junction bases left unmatched: 13. The CDR3 runs to 16 residues. Germline V CDR1 and CDR2: ENHRY, SYGVKD.

This chain connects TRBV13 to TRBJ2-1; the match to TRBD2 covers 9 bases. V shed 1 base and J 7 bases; nucleotides not matched to a gene: 11. Looked up from germline, CDR1 is PRHDT and CDR2 is FYEKMQ (reference sequence). The CDR3 is 17 residues long. In DNA form, the CDR3 reads TGTGCCAGCAGCTTAGAAAGGCGGGGGGGGCGGGAGAATGAGCAGTTCTTC. Residues: CASSLERRGGRENEQFF.

The J gene is TRBJ2-3, the V gene TRBV19; 11 nucleotides line up with TRBD2. From germline, CDR1 is LNHDA and CDR2 SQIVND (reference sequence). The CDR3 consists of 15 residues. Trimming cost V 6 bases and J 6 bases; bases outside gene matches: 8. The CDR3 bases are TGTGCCAGTAGGACTAGCGGGACCCTTGGGGATACGCAGTATTTT. It codes for CASRTSGTLGDTQYF.